This TCR beta chain was recovered during a study of blood T cell repertoires in COVID-19. Study context: The United States, Italy and Spain provided the acute and convalescent COVID-19 samples.

Germline V gene sequence: CDR1 MDHEN, CDR2 SYDVKM. The V end lost 2 bases, the J end lost 3 bases, and 11 bases lay between the germline ends. This CDR3 comprises 15 residues. This clone was seen a single time. How the authors handled the data: Scientists estimated how many nucleated cells there were by amplifying reference gene primers. Sequencing was performed with immunoSEQ multiplex PCR; in TCRdb, only in-frame clones are kept and a portion is missing. D and trimming were read from the DNA, whereas the V and J calls and clone size are those reported in that table. Of under 170,000 clones in the sample, around 85% were seen once.

The gene calls are TRBV28 and TRBJ1-5, with a weak D call TRBD1 (5 bases). This clonotype originated in a man between 65 and 85 years old with acute or convalescent COVID-19. Material for sequencing was peripheral blood. In nucleotides, the CDR3 is TGTGCCAGCAGTTTAGGGGGAGGGAACAATCAGCCCCAGCATTTT. Translation gives CASSLGGGNNQPQHF.